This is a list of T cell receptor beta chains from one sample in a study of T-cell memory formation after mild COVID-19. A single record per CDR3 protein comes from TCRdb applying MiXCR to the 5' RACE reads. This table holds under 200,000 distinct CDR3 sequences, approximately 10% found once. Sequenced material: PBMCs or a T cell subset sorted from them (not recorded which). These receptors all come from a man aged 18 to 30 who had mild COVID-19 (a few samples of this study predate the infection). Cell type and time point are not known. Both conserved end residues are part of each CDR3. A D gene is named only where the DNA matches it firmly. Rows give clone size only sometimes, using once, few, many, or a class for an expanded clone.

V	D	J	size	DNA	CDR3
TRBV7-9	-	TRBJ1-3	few	TGTGCCAGCAGCTTAGCTGGGCCGTACTCTGGAAACACCATATATTTT	CASSLAGPYSGNTIYF
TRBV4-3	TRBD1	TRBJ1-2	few	TGCGCCAGCAGCCAAGATAGTTACAGGGGTGTTGGCTACACCTTC	CASSQDSYRGVGYTF
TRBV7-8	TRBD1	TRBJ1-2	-	TGTGCCAGCAGCTCCCAGAGGGGGCTAAACTATGGCTACACCTTC	CASSSQRGLNYGYTF
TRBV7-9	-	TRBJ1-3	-	TGTGCCAGCGAAGCAGGCTCTGGAAACACCATATATTTT	CASEAGSGNTIYF
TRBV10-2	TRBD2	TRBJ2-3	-	TGCGCCAGCAGTGATCTCAGCGGGGGGGCAGATACGCAGTATTTT	CASSDLSGGADTQYF
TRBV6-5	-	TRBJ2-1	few	TGTGCCAGCAATAACAGGTACAATGAGCAGTTCTTC	CASNNRYNEQFF
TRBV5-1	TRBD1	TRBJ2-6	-	TGCGCCAGCAGCGAAGGGGACAGATCTTCCTCTGGGGCCAACGTCCTGACTTTC	CASSEGDRSSSGANVLTF
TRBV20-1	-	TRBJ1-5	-	TGCAGTGCTAGAGTTTACCGCGAGCAGCCCCAGCATTTT	CSARVYREQPQHF
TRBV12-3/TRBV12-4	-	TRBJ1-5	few	TGTGCCAGCAGTCCCTGGGGACAGCCCCAGCATTTT	CASSPWGQPQHF
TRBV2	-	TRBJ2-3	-	TGTGCCAGCAGGCCCCTCACAGATACGCAGTATTTT	CASRPLTDTQYF
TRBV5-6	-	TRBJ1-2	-	TGTGCCAGCAGCTTGGAGGTCAGGAATGGCTACACCTTC	CASSLEVRNGYTF
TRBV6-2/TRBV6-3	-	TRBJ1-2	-	TGTGCCAGCAAGATACGGTCCGACGATGGCTACACCTTC	CASKIRSDDGYTF
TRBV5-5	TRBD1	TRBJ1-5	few	TGTGCCAGCAGCTTGGGGGGACCCCGGGACAGAAAAAATCAGCCCCAGCATTTT	CASSLGGPRDRKNQPQHF
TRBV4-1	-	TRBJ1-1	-	TGCGCCAGCAGCCCACACAGGGAAACTGAAGCTTTCTTT	CASSPHRETEAFF
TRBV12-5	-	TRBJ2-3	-	TGTGCTAGTGGTATCCGGGAGACCACAGATACGCAGTATTTT	CASGIRETTDTQYF
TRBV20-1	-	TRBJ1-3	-	TGCAGTGCCCCCGGAGGGTCCTCTGGAAACACCATATATTTT	CSAPGGSSGNTIYF
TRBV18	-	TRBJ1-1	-	TGTGCCAGCTCACCGGGTGGACGGAGGGTCCTGAAAACTGAAGCTTTCTTT	CASSPGGRRVLKTEAFF
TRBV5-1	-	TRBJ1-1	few	TGCGCCAGCACGGGATCCGGGACTGAAGCTTTCTTT	CASTGSGTEAFF
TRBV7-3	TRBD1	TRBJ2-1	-	TGTGCCAGCAGCAAGAGGGCCGGGACAGGGGACAATGAGCAGTTCTTC	CASSKRAGTGDNEQFF
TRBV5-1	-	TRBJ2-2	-	TGCGCCAGCAGCACCGACACCCCCACCGGGGAGCTGTTTTTT	CASSTDTPTGELFF
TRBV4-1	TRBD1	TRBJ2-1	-	TGCGCCAGCAGCCCGGGACAGGGGGCGCGGAATGAGCAGTTCTTC	CASSPGQGARNEQFF
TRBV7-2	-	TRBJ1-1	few	TGTGCCAGCAGCATGCCCAGGGGCGCGGCAGCTTTCTTT	CASSMPRGAAAFF
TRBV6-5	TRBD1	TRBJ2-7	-	TGTGCCAGCAGCCCTCCGGGACAGGTTGAACAGCAGTACTTC	CASSPPGQVEQQYF